This entry describes one T cell receptor (beta chain). The antigen it binds to is not known. Qualities for individual bases were not recorded, and no much larger clone is one base off. Library preparation used the immunoSEQ multiplex PCR assay. TCRdb carries this immuneACCESS record with in-frame sequences only. Its versions omit some clonotypes, under half of them owing to an unresolved V gene in the studies checked, with the rest unexplained. This sample gives 65,000 to 85,000 clones in total; over 80% of them show up just once. The ten largest clones capture roughly 0.3% of the sample. This specimen belongs to a study of technical replicates of blood from several donors (dated by TCRdb to 2016 to 2017). The cysteine opens and the phenylalanine closes a CDR3 of 16 amino acids. The kept DNA is CDR3 alone, 48 bases in frame from the first base. Looking up the germline V gene (reference sequence) yields CDR1 LNHDA and CDR2 SQIVND. At the junction V is shortened by 8 bases and J by 2 bases, with 21 bases in between.

Recombination joined TRBV19 with TRBJ2-5; the D gene is perhaps TRBD2, on 7 matching bases. The sequencing sample was made of T cells isolated from PBMCs. The TCR comes from a human donor in good health. The nucleotides read TGTGCCAGTGGGGCCGGTAGGAGGGGGGGACAAGAGACCCAGTACTTC. It is translated as CASGAGRRGGQETQYF.